Included here is one T cell receptor beta chain sequence, with context. Its cognate antigen is unknown. This sample was taken from a study of beta chain features in type 1 diabetes. CDR3 length: 15 amino acids. Findings of the study overall: In these data, an HLA type influence on TCRB rearrangement remained unresolved.

Investigators reverse transcribed all isolated RNA, so they sequenced expressed TCRB transcripts. Only in-frame clones appear in the TCRdb table, and some are missing; sequencing was by immunoSEQ multiplex PCR. Of roughly 240,000 clones in the sample, more than 65% were seen once. The sequence was obtained from a young man in good health. Sample: naive CD4+ T cells from blood. The V call is TRBV21-1, the J call TRBJ1-3; the table's D call, TRBD1, has no DNA check behind it. TRBV21-1 counts as a pseudogene. The CDR3 loop is CASTSGTGAGNTIYF. CDR3 coding DNA: TGTGCCAGCACCTCCGGGACAGGGGCTGGAAACACCATATATTTT.